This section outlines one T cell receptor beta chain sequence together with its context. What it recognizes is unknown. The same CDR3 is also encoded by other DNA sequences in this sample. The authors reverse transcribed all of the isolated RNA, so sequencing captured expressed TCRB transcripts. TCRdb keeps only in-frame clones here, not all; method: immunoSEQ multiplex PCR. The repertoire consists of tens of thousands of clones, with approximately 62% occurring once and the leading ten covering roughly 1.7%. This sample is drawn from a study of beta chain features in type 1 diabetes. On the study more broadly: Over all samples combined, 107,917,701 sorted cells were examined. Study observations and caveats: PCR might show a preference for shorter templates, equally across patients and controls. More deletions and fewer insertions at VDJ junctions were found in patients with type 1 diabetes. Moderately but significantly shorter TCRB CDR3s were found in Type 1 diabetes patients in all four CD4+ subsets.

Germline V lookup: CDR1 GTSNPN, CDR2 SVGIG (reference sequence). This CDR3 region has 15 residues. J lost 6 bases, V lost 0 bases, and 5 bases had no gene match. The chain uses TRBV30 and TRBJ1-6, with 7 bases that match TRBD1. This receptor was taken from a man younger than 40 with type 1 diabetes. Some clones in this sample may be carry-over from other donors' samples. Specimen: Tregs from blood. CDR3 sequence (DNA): TGTGCCTGGAGTGTAAACGGACAGGCTAATTCACCCCTCCACTTT. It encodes CAWSVNGQANSPLHF. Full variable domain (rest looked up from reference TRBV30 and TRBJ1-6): SQTIHQWPATLVQPVGSPLSLECTVEGTSNPNLYWYRQAAGRGLQLLFYSVGIGQISSEVPQNLSASRPQDRQFILSSKKLLLSDSGFYLCAWSVNGQANSPLHFGNGTRLTVT.